This section outlines one T cell receptor beta chain sequence together with its context. Its antigen is not identified. From germline, CDR1 is LGHNT and CDR2 FRNRAP. The CDR3 consists of 12 residues. V lost 6 bases and J lost 1, with 6 bases in between. This record belongs to a study of CD4+ T cells in melanoma. Findings and limits, study-wide: In melanoma, neoantigen-specific CD4+ T cells reportedly differed in differentiation state.

Sequencing was performed with immunoSEQ multiplex PCR; in TCRdb, only in-frame clones are kept and a portion is missing. The table has 18,000 or so clones, roughly 80% seen once. The clonotype originates from a human donor with melanoma. The V call is TRBV12-5, the J call TRBJ1-1; no clear D gene. Source material: cells from a culture (not recorded whether cultured in vitro). For the CDR3, the DNA is TGTGCTAGTGGCATTGAGAACACTGAAGCTTTCTTT. Translating it yields CASGIENTEAFF.